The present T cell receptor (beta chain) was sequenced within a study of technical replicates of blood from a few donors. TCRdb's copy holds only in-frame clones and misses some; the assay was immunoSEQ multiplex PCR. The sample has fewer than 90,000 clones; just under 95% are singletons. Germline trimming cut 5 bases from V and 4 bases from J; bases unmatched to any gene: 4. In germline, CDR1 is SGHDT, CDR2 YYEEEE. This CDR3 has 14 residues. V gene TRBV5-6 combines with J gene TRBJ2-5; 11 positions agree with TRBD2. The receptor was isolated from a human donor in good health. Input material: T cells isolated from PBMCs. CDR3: CASRVAGGAETQYF. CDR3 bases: TGTGCCAGCAGAGTAGCGGGGGGGGCAGAGACCCAGTACTTC.